The following is a T cell receptor (beta chain) sequence with its context. Germline V gene data show CDR1 as SGHAT and CDR2 as FQNNGV. The CDR3 extends over 13 amino acids. V was pared by 2 bases and J by 3 bases, with 7 bases between. This record belongs to a study of blood T cell repertoires in COVID-19. The method was immunoSEQ multiplex PCR; TCRdb's version includes in-frame clones alone and lacks a portion of them. This table holds hundreds of thousands of clones, 90% found once. Everyone who took part was about 18 to 90 years old, and they came from about two dozen US areas. Shortly before study entry, within 2 weeks, exposed participants had met a COVID-19 case.

Sequencing was done on a sample of PBMCs or T cells enriched from blood (not recorded which). The chain has TRBV11-2 and TRBJ1-2; D unresolved. The TCR was taken from a man aged 25 to 40 who had been exposed to COVID-19. The DNA of the CDR3 is TGTGCCAGCAGCTTAAATCCCGACTATGGCTACACCTTC. Translation gives CASSLNPDYGYTF.